The clone carrying this T cell receptor beta chain was observed a few times. Its antigen is as yet unknown. Per germline, CDR1 SGHRS and CDR2 YFSETQ. This CDR3 has 15 residues. V was shortened by 0 bases and J by 3 bases, with 12 bases between the two germline ends. This record comes from a study of T cells in Graves' hyperthyroidism and ophthalmopathy. Orbital computed tomography, thyroid ultrasound, serum thyroxine and TRAb, and clinical symptoms together informed the diagnoses. Amplified TCR beta CDR3 regions derived from RNA transcripts. The primer set for the first-round RT-PCR of the TCR CDR3 was HTBI. Using its own MiXCR run on the multiplex PCR reads, TCRdb lists one record per CDR3 protein. The repertoire has hundreds of thousands of distinct CDR3 sequences, over 40% of them found once; the top ten carry approximately 6.8%. Study-wide points: Ophthalmopathy got predicted by the model a median roughly 6.4 months before its onset.

This clonotype originated in an adult man with Graves' disease, either hyperthyroidism or ophthalmopathy (not recorded which). The sample comprised peripheral blood or thyroid tissue (not recorded which). This chain connects TRBV5-1 to TRBJ1-1; unclear D gene. The CDR3 is CASSLAAGSDTEAFF. The CDR3 DNA reads TGCGCCAGCAGCTTGGCAGCAGGCTCCGACACTGAAGCTTTCTTT.